Listed below are T cell receptor beta chains from one sample, sequenced in a study of neoadjuvant anti-PD-1 for oral cavity cancer. Produced via immunoSEQ multiplex PCR; TCRdb's table is partial and in-frame only. The profile shows 60,000 to 75,000 clones, approximately 79% of them singletons. The sequencing here drew on PBMCs, taken before nivolumab (anti-PD-1) treatment. The receptors derive from a person aged 40 to 85 with oral cavity squamous cell carcinoma. Both conserved end residues are part of each CDR3. A D gene is named only where the DNA matches it firmly. Only part of the rows carry a size: once, few, many, or a class if the clone is expanded.

v_gene: TRBV19; j_gene: TRBJ2-3; abundance: NA; d_gene: TRBD2; CDR3aa: CATTGLAGGTDTQYF
v_gene: TRBV28; j_gene: TRBJ2-7; abundance: NA; d_gene: TRBD1; CDR3aa: CASSYSRDSSYEQYF
v_gene: TRBV2; j_gene: TRBJ1-5; abundance: few; d_gene: NA; CDR3aa: CASSVLQEQPQHF
v_gene: TRBV7-9; j_gene: TRBJ2-3; abundance: once; d_gene: NA; CDR3aa: CASSFADTQYF
v_gene: TRBV5-3; j_gene: TRBJ1-1; abundance: NA; d_gene: NA; CDR3aa: CARLGRGMNTEAFF
v_gene: TRBV7-2; j_gene: TRBJ1-5; abundance: NA; d_gene: TRBD1; CDR3aa: CASSLEGAYQPQHF
v_gene: TRBV18; j_gene: TRBJ2-6; abundance: NA; d_gene: NA; CDR3aa: CASSPGSGSGANVLTF
v_gene: TRBV9; j_gene: TRBJ2-7; abundance: NA; d_gene: TRBD1; CDR3aa: CASSPLLQGAIHEQYF
v_gene: TRBV7-2; j_gene: TRBJ2-7; abundance: NA; d_gene: NA; CDR3aa: CASSLTRSYEQYF
v_gene: TRBV5-1; j_gene: TRBJ2-7; abundance: few; d_gene: TRBD2; CDR3aa: CASRPFLAGGPTENEQYF
v_gene: TRBV27; j_gene: TRBJ2-7; abundance: NA; d_gene: NA; CDR3aa: CASSFLANHEQYF
v_gene: TRBV11-2; j_gene: TRBJ1-2; abundance: NA; d_gene: TRBD1; CDR3aa: CASSLGGQGADYGYTF
v_gene: TRBV28; j_gene: TRBJ1-5; abundance: NA; d_gene: TRBD1; CDR3aa: CASSLEGQGKQPQHF
v_gene: TRBV28; j_gene: TRBJ1-2; abundance: NA; d_gene: NA; CDR3aa: CASSRDYGYTF
v_gene: TRBV5-6; j_gene: TRBJ1-5; abundance: NA; d_gene: NA; CDR3aa: CASSRGQSWGPNQPQHF
v_gene: TRBV27; j_gene: TRBJ2-1; abundance: NA; d_gene: NA; CDR3aa: CASNPFGTGRRGNEQFF
v_gene: TRBV21-1; j_gene: TRBJ1-2; abundance: NA; d_gene: NA; CDR3aa: CASRGGRTSNYGYTF
v_gene: TRBV2; j_gene: TRBJ1-2; abundance: NA; d_gene: TRBD1; CDR3aa: CASRGDREGYTF
v_gene: TRBV6-6; j_gene: TRBJ2-7; abundance: NA; d_gene: NA; CDR3aa: CASSYSQVGGEQYF
v_gene: TRBV6-6; j_gene: TRBJ2-2; abundance: NA; d_gene: NA; CDR3aa: CASSYSRVSTGELFF
v_gene: TRBV15; j_gene: TRBJ1-5; abundance: few; d_gene: NA; CDR3aa: CATSRVGSQPQHF
v_gene: TRBV15; j_gene: TRBJ1-2; abundance: NA; d_gene: TRBD1; CDR3aa: CATSRPGGTDPNYGYTF
v_gene: TRBV6-1; j_gene: TRBJ2-3; abundance: NA; d_gene: NA; CDR3aa: CASSPERLSADTQYF
v_gene: TRBV5-5; j_gene: TRBJ1-1; abundance: NA; d_gene: NA; CDR3aa: CASSEGPIRRNTEAFF
v_gene: TRBV7-9; j_gene: TRBJ1-2; abundance: NA; d_gene: NA; CDR3aa: CASSLTGQSRGGYTF
v_gene: TRBV30; j_gene: TRBJ1-5; abundance: NA; d_gene: NA; CDR3aa: CAWGPTTGLPQHF
v_gene: TRBV19; j_gene: TRBJ1-1; abundance: NA; d_gene: TRBD1; CDR3aa: CASSFTGGTEAFF
v_gene: TRBV6-6; j_gene: TRBJ2-1; abundance: once; d_gene: TRBD2; CDR3aa: CASSPQAGGEQFF
v_gene: TRBV9; j_gene: TRBJ2-5; abundance: NA; d_gene: TRBD2; CDR3aa: CASSSTSGGAVTQYF
v_gene: TRBV7-9; j_gene: TRBJ1-1; abundance: NA; d_gene: NA; CDR3aa: CASSLGGPGTEAFF
v_gene: TRBV6-1; j_gene: TRBJ1-1; abundance: NA; d_gene: NA; CDR3aa: CASSEALGVNTEAFF
v_gene: TRBV28; j_gene: TRBJ2-3; abundance: NA; d_gene: NA; CDR3aa: CASSSMLKSGQRGSTDTQYF
v_gene: TRBV19; j_gene: TRBJ2-7; abundance: NA; d_gene: NA; CDR3aa: CASSSQRIEQYF
v_gene: TRBV2; j_gene: TRBJ1-1; abundance: few; d_gene: NA; CDR3aa: CASSLERHRGRGTEAFF
v_gene: TRBV27; j_gene: TRBJ1-2; abundance: few; d_gene: NA; CDR3aa: CASHPGWANYGYTF
v_gene: TRBV19; j_gene: TRBJ2-7; abundance: NA; d_gene: NA; CDR3aa: CASKRGGGSSYEQYF
v_gene: TRBV2; j_gene: TRBJ2-2; abundance: NA; d_gene: NA; CDR3aa: CASSEGTAGELFF
v_gene: TRBV2; j_gene: TRBJ1-3; abundance: NA; d_gene: TRBD1; CDR3aa: CASSRDRSSGNTIYF
v_gene: TRBV28; j_gene: TRBJ1-5; abundance: few; d_gene: NA; CDR3aa: CASSFAGPQHF
v_gene: TRBV5-1; j_gene: TRBJ2-3; abundance: once; d_gene: TRBD1; CDR3aa: CASSLAQGADTQYF
v_gene: TRBV7-6; j_gene: TRBJ2-5; abundance: NA; d_gene: NA; CDR3aa: CASSSIEARGPGETQYF
v_gene: TRBV18; j_gene: TRBJ2-5; abundance: once; d_gene: NA; CDR3aa: CASSRSGQSQETQYF
v_gene: TRBV9; j_gene: TRBJ1-1; abundance: NA; d_gene: NA; CDR3aa: CASSVEVGTRRNTEAFF
v_gene: TRBV5-1; j_gene: TRBJ2-3; abundance: NA; d_gene: NA; CDR3aa: CASSSGDRTDTQYF
v_gene: TRBV2; j_gene: TRBJ1-5; abundance: NA; d_gene: NA; CDR3aa: CASRGNQPQHF
v_gene: TRBV30; j_gene: TRBJ1-6; abundance: NA; d_gene: NA; CDR3aa: CAWSVDRGVSYNSPLHF
v_gene: TRBV6-6; j_gene: TRBJ2-7; abundance: NA; d_gene: NA; CDR3aa: CASRSEYYEQYF
v_gene: TRBV20-1; j_gene: TRBJ1-5; abundance: NA; d_gene: NA; CDR3aa: CSARGNQPQHF
v_gene: TRBV6-4; j_gene: TRBJ2-1; abundance: few; d_gene: NA; CDR3aa: CASSAGPGWTFGDEQFF
v_gene: TRBV14; j_gene: TRBJ1-6; abundance: NA; d_gene: NA; CDR3aa: CASSQANRANSPLHF
v_gene: TRBV7-9; j_gene: TRBJ2-7; abundance: NA; d_gene: NA; CDR3aa: CASGGNYEQYF
v_gene: TRBV28; j_gene: TRBJ1-2; abundance: once; d_gene: NA; CDR3aa: CASSLNRAYGYTF
v_gene: TRBV6-1; j_gene: TRBJ1-5; abundance: NA; d_gene: TRBD1; CDR3aa: CASSLDRDQPQHF